The source of this TCR beta chain is a study of shared clonotypes between healthy human individuals. The run depth of the assay was deep. In the authors' workflow: Junction-only immunoSEQ sequences carried no quality scores, so filtering differed. TCRdb keeps only in-frame clones here, not all; method: immunoSEQ multiplex PCR. The DNA was the basis for D and trimming; V, J and clone size are from that table. Here the sample spans around 1.5 million clones, nearly 99% being singletons. Germline CDR1 is SEHNR and CDR2 is FQNEAQ (reference sequence). V was pared by 5 bases and J by 7 bases, with 13 bases of the junction left unmatched. The CDR3 loop spans 16 amino acids.

The TCR comes from a man younger than 40 in good health. This chain uses TRBV7-9 with TRBJ2-2, with TRBD1 identical over 7 bases. The sequenced material came from naive CD4+ T cells sorted from blood. Noted subset: CD45RA+ positively selected. For the CDR3, the DNA is TGTGCCAGCAGCCCCGGGACAGCAACAATTTACGGGGAGCTGTTTTTT. It codes for CASSPGTATIYGELFF.